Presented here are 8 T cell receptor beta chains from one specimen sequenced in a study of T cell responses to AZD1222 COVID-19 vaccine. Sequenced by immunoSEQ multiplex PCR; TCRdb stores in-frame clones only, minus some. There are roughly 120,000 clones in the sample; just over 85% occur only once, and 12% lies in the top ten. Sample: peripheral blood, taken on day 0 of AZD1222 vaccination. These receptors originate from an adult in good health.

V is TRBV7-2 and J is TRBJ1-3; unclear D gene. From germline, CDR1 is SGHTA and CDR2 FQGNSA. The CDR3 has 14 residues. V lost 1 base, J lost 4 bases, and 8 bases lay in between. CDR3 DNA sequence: TGTGCCAGCAGCTTAGTCACAGTGGGAAACACCATATATTTT. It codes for CASSLVTVGNTIYF.

The CDR3 here is CASSVGDFGNIQYF. Here the CDR3 DNA reads TGTGCCAGCAGCGTAGGGGATTTCGGGAACATTCAGTACTTC. The chain combines TRBV9 with TRBJ2-4; unclear D gene. CDR3 size: 14 residues. CDR1 is SGDLS and CDR2 is YYNGEE in the germline V gene. With 0 bases removed from V and 7 bases from J, the gap between germline ends came to 11 bases.

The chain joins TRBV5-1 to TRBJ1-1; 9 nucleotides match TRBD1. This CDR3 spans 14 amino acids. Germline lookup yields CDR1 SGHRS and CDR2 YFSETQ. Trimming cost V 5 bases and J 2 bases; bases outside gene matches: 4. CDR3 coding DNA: TGCGCCAGCAGAGACAGGGGGGCAAACACTGAAGCTTTCTTT. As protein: CASRDRGANTEAFF.

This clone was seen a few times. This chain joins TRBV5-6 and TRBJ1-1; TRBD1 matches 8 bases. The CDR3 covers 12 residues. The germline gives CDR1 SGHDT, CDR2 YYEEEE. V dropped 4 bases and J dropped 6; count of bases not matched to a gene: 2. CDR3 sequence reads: CASSPGGSEAFF. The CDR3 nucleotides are TGTGCCAGCAGCCCAGGGGGCTCTGAAGCTTTCTTT.

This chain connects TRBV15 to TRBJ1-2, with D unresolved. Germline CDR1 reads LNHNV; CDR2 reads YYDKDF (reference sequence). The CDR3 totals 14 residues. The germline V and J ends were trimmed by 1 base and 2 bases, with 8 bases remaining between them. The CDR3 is CATSRVSGNYGYTF. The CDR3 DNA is TGTGCCACCAGCAGAGTGTCAGGCAACTATGGCTACACCTTC.

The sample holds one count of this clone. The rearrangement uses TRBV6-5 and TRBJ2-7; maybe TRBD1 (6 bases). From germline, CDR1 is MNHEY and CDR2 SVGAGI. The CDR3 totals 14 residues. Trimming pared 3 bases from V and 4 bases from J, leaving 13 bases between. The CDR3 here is CASSYMGASYEQYF. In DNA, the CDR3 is TGTGCCAGCAGTTATATGGGGGCGAGTTACGAGCAGTACTTC.

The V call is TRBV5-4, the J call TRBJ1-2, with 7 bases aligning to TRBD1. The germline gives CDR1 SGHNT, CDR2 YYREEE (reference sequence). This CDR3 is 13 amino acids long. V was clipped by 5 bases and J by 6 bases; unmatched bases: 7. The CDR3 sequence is CASRLQGSNGYTF. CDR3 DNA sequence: TGTGCCAGCAGGCTACAGGGGTCCAATGGCTACACCTTC.

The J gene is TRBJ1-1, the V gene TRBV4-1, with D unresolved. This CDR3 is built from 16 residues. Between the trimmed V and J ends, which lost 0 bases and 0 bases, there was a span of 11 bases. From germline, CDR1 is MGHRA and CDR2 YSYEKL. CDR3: CASSQDITKMNTEAFF. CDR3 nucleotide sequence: TGCGCCAGCAGCCAAGATATTACTAAGATGAACACTGAAGCTTTCTTT.